This entry concerns a single T cell receptor (beta chain). cDNA carried unique molecular identifiers, and a universal primer site was added by template switching. Each CDR3 protein gets one entry after TCRdb re-called the 5' RACE reads with MiXCR. Here the sample spans about 1.7 million distinct CDR3 sequences, around 33% being singletons. Per the germline V gene, CDR1 is LNHNV and CDR2 is YYDKDF (reference sequence). V shed 3 bases and J shed 0 bases, with 11 bases lying between them. The CDR3 sequence is 16 residues long. These data come from a study of identical twins. The rearrangement joins TRBV15 to TRBJ1-4, with D possibly being TRBD1 (5 bases). Sequenced: cord blood. The sequence was collected from a newborn girl in good health. The CDR3 protein is CATSRVRGSTNEKLFF. DNA of the CDR3: TGTGCCACCAGCAGGGTGCGGGGCTCAACTAATGAAAAACTGTTTTTT. Full variable domain (missing parts from reference TRBV15 and TRBJ1-4): DAMVIQNPRYQVTQFGKPVTLSCSQTLNHNVMYWYQQKSSQAPKLLFHYYDKDFNNEADTPDNFQSRRPNTSFCFLDIRSPGLGDTAMYLCATSRVRGSTNEKLFFGSGTQLSVL.